What follows describes a single T cell receptor (beta chain). Its cognate antigen has yet to be identified. Per-nucleotide qualities are absent, and no much larger clonotype sits a single base away. Counted from cysteine to phenylalanine, this CDR3 has 14 amino acids. The kept DNA is CDR3 alone, 42 bases in frame from the first base. V gives up 5 bases and J gives up 4 bases, and the segment between their germline ends measures 14 bases. In the germline V gene (reference sequence), CDR1 corresponds to LNHDA and CDR2 to SQIVND. This record belongs to a study of T cells in localized non-small cell lung cancer (dated by TCRdb to 2019 to 2021). Broadly, across the study: Comparing tumors with uninvolved tumor-adjacent lungs, the study looked at the T cell repertoires of 200 to 250 patients with early-stage NSCLC. The cohort was made up of approximately 250 treatment-naive NSCLC patients whose localized lung tumors had been resected. The mean age of the NSCLC patients was approximately 71 years, with 130 or so men and 95 to 110 women.

TCR beta CDR3 regions were sequenced from DNA using the immunoSEQ Assay. As for how the authors treated the data: To compute T cell density, TCR beta template counts were normalized to usable DNA, which was estimated by amplifying housekeeping genes. Richness was estimated using the preseqR package, with extrapolation to 400,000 templates for PBMC samples and to 120,000 templates for tissue samples. Clonality was taken to be one minus Pielou's evenness. Differential abundance testing on productive amino-acid clonotypes, with a minimum total count of 5 and an alpha of 0.1, was used to identify tissue-enriched TCRs. The Jaccard Index and the Morisita Overlap Index were used to measure repertoire overlap between compartments. TCR beta CDR3s were clustered by GLIPH together with public tetramer-defined viral CDR3s, and at least three viral sequences plus V-gene enrichment were required for viral motifs. This immuneACCESS table, as held by TCRdb, lists in-frame sequences with V and J called but not all clones. Of the missing ones, under half trace to an unresolved V gene in checked studies; the others have no known cause. V and J calls and clone size are given by that table; D and trimming were obtained from the DNA. The sample table holds about 2,800 clones, of which under 30% were seen once. The ten top clones hold 22% of the sample.

The study at large found these results: Uninvolved tumor-adjacent lung showed the highest T cell clonality, higher than tumor, which suggests more focused antigenic responses in the adjacent lung. Because the study design was exploratory, TCR variables were selected using unadjusted p-values without false-discovery rate correction. A median of approximately 57 of the top 100 tumor clones were detected in paired uninvolved adjacent lung, and around 27 of these tumor clones were also found among the top 100 clones of the paired uninvolved adjacent lung. Longer overall survival was associated with higher T cell density in blood, whereas shorter survival was associated with higher clonality in adjacent lung. Multi-region tumor sequencing was not performed, so intratumor heterogeneity could not be excluded.

At diagnosis, tumor, uninvolved tumor-adjacent lung and peripheral blood were collected and then preserved as a mix of FFPE and fresh-frozen material. Sample: lung tumor tissue, taken before any cancer treatment. This receptor chain uses TRBV19 and TRBJ1-1, with the D gene not confidently named. The TCR comes from a male donor at least 60 years old with stage II squamous cell lung carcinoma. The nucleotide sequence reads as follows: TGTGCCAGTAGTTATGCCGGACGGGGCACTGAAGCTTTCTTT. It codes for CASSYAGRGTEAFF.